This entry concerns a single T cell receptor (beta chain). The source of the sample is a study of blood T cell repertoires in COVID-19. Background on the study: From T cells, B-cell-depleted T cells, or PBMCs came the material, which was cDNA or gDNA.

Everyone who took part was roughly 18 to 89 years old, and they came from about 23 US areas. Participants were placed into cohorts based on the clinical history they reported. Trimming took 6 bases from V and 3 from J, leaving 14 bases between them. Per germline, CDR1 LNHDA and CDR2 SQIVND (reference sequence). This CDR3 has 14 residues. Per the original data handling: Estimated nucleated cell counts came from reference gene primer amplification. Sequencing was performed with immunoSEQ multiplex PCR; in TCRdb, only in-frame clones are kept and a portion is missing. V, J and clone size were drawn from that table, and D and trimming were deduced from the DNA. The table lists a few hundred thousand clones, 88% of them singletons.

The chain is built from TRBV19 and TRBJ1-2, with D tentatively TRBD1 (6 bases). What was sequenced was PBMCs or T cells enriched from blood (not recorded which). The TCR comes from a woman between 40 and 55 years old with acute COVID-19. In DNA form, the CDR3 reads TGTGCCAGTAGCATGACAGGCCGGTACTATGGCTACACCTTC. This translates into CASSMTGRYYGYTF.